This T cell receptor (beta chain) was retrieved from a study of shared clonotypes between healthy human individuals. Study background: CD4 naive and CD4 memory each took three plates per donor, while CD8 naive took two and CD8 memory one.

This clone is a singleton in its sample. Libraries were prepared by immunoSEQ multiplex PCR; TCRdb keeps only in-frame clonotypes and omits some of them. This sample has hundreds of thousands of clones, with approximately 96% found just once. CD45RO negativity and positive selection for CCR7 defined naive CD8 cells, a population that excluded terminally differentiated effector memory CD45RA+ cells. The CDR3 spans 14 residues. V shed 5 bases and J 4 bases; nucleotides not matched to a gene: 5. Germline V gene data show CDR1 as LNHDA and CDR2 as SQIVND (reference sequence). This TCR was recovered from a woman in her 30s in good health. The specimen sequenced was naive CD8+ T cells sorted from blood. The chain employs TRBV19 and TRBJ1-5; 7 nucleotides match TRBD1. Here the CDR3 DNA reads TGTGCCAGTAGTGTTTCAGGGGGGAATCAGCCCCAGCATTTT. Residues: CASSVSGGNQPQHF.